The clone carrying this T cell receptor beta chain was observed many times. These data belong to a study of T cells in Graves' hyperthyroidism and ophthalmopathy. The germline V and J ends were trimmed by 0 bases and 0 bases, with 14 bases remaining between them. Germline lookup yields CDR1 LGHNA and CDR2 YNFKEQ. The CDR3 contains 17 residues. Disease duration under 2 months; hyperthyroidism patients were aged 18 to 65. This sample holds PBMCs from under 11 ml fresh peripheral blood. TCR beta CDR3 sequences were amplified from RNA transcripts. The HTBI set primed first-round TCR CDR3 RT-PCR. Via MiXCR, TCRdb re-called the multiplex PCR reads, giving one row per CDR3 protein. The repertoire consists of 300,000 to 450,000 distinct CDR3 sequences, with about 13% occurring once and the leading ten covering around 9.2%.

This sequence joins TRBV4-2 and TRBJ1-1; D ambiguous. The specimen was blood. The receptor's source is a woman younger than 35 with Graves' hyperthyroidism. The CDR3 DNA follows: TGTGCCAGCAGCCAAGACCTGGCCTCTCCCCTGAACACTGAAGCTTTCTTT. Translated: CASSQDLASPLNTEAFF.